What follows are 25 T cell receptor beta chains derived from one specimen sequenced in a study of CXCR3-negative and CXCR3-positive naive CD8 T cells. Points from the study as a whole: The study found more hydrophobic TRB CDR3s in CXCR3-positive naive cells than in CXCR3-negative naive cells.

Their cognate antigens are unknown. 5' RACE with UMI labels generated the TRB cDNA libraries. TCRdb processed the 5' RACE reads again and assigns one entry to each CDR3 protein, with no DNA. Its table lists about 98,000 distinct CDR3 sequences. Specimen: naive CXCR3+ CD8+ T cells from blood. Subset given: CD45RO-CCR7+CD27+CD95- naive CD8+ T cells expressing CXCR3 (TNR3+). The receptors were gathered from a human donor in good health. Some clones in this sample may be carry-over from other donors' samples.

V and J are TRBV7-2 and TRBJ2-5; the D call from TCRdb, TRBD1, cannot be confirmed without DNA. The CDR3 has 16 residues. CDR1 is SGHTA and CDR2 is FQGNSA in the germline V gene. The CDR3 is CASSHTDLGARETQYF. Variable domain in full (rest from reference TRBV7-2 and TRBJ2-5): GAGVSQSPSNKVTEKGKDVELRCDPISGHTALYWYRQSLGQGLEFLIYFQGNSAPDKSGLPSDRFSAERTGGSVSTLTIQRTQQEDSAVYLCASSHTDLGARETQYFGPGTRLLVL.

CDR3 residues: CASSQTSGGVYNEQFF. The chain uses TRBV4-2 and TRBJ2-1; no DNA is available, so the TRBD2 call from TCRdb remains unchecked. The CDR3 spans 16 residues. In germline, CDR1 is LGHNA, CDR2 YNFKEQ.

The chain recombines TRBV7-2 with TRBJ2-5; lacking DNA, the TRBD1 call made by TCRdb goes unchecked. The CDR3 length is 14 residues. The germline V gene has CDR1 SGHTA and CDR2 FQGNSA. The CDR3 here is CASSLPDSIQTQYF.

This CDR3 is CASSSTSGTGNTRQYF. The chain combines TRBV28 with TRBJ2-7; TCRdb returns TRBD2, unconfirmable since there is no DNA. The CDR3 runs to 16 residues. Germline V lookup: CDR1 MDHEN, CDR2 SYDVKM.

The J gene is TRBJ2-1, the V gene TRBV7-8; TCRdb indicates TRBD2, and absent DNA this call remains unverified. The CDR3 totals 17 residues. Germline V CDR1 and CDR2: SGHVS, FQNEAQ. CDR3 region: CASSPTSGGAFYNEQFF.

CDR3 loop: CASSFFRDSFNEQFF. The chain is built from TRBV28 and TRBJ2-1. This CDR3 has 15 amino acids. Germline values: CDR1 MDHEN, CDR2 SYDVKM.

The chain is built from TRBV20-1 and TRBJ2-7; no DNA is available, so the TRBD2 call from TCRdb remains unchecked. Germline V gene sequence: CDR1 DFQATT, CDR2 SNEGSKA (reference sequence). The CDR3 totals 15 residues. CDR3 sequence: CSAVAGTLDSYEQYF.

The chain's CDR3 is CASSLYHTRNNEQFF. The chain has TRBV5-5 and TRBJ2-1. Germline V gene sequence: CDR1 SGHKS, CDR2 YYEKEE (reference sequence). This CDR3 comprises 15 residues.

This chain connects TRBV21-1 to TRBJ2-1; TCRdb's D call, TRBD2, is unchecked because there is no DNA. TRBV21-1 is designated a pseudogene. CDR3 length: 19 amino acids. The CDR3 protein is CAGTSVGLAGGYSYNEQFF.

The rearrangement uses TRBV7-9 and TRBJ2-3; there is no DNA to check the TCRdb D call of TRBD1. CDR3 length equals 15 residues. The germline CDR1 and CDR2 sequences are SEHNR and FQNEAQ (reference sequence). The CDR3 reads CASSSRQGHTDTQYF.

The chain has TRBV7-9 and TRBJ2-2; TCRdb selects TRBD1, and the lack of DNA leaves this call unchecked. Germline V gives CDR1 SEHNR, CDR2 FQNEAQ (reference sequence). This CDR3 has 15 amino acids. Here the CDR3 reads CASSRTGQATGELFF.

The chain recombines TRBV7-2 with TRBJ2-1. The CDR3 covers 15 residues. In germline, CDR1 is SGHTA, CDR2 FQGNSA. Here the CDR3 reads CASSLAGFSYNEQFF.

The genes are TRBV27 and TRBJ2-2; the TCRdb D gene call, TRBD2, has no DNA to confirm it. The CDR3 sequence is 16 residues long. Germline V gene sequence: CDR1 MNHEY, CDR2 SMNVEV (reference sequence). The CDR3 is CASSLEASMFTGELFF.

The V gene is TRBV20-1, the J gene TRBJ2-7. The CDR3 totals 15 residues. The germline V gene encodes CDR1 DFQATT and CDR2 SNEGSKA (reference sequence). The CDR3 reads CSARAPWISSYEQYF.

V gene TRBV7-3 combines with J gene TRBJ2-3. CDR1 and CDR2 (germline): SGHTA, FQGTGA. This CDR3 has 15 residues. The CDR3 spells CASSLIAGSTDTQYF. Full variable domain (rest looked up from reference TRBV7-3 and TRBJ2-3): GAGVSQTPSNKVTEKGKYVELRCDPISGHTALYWYRQSLGQGPEFLIYFQGTGAADDSGLPNDRFFAVRPEGSVSTLKIQRTERGDSAVYLCASSLIAGSTDTQYFGPGTRLTVL.

The chain employs TRBV7-8 and TRBJ2-1; TCRdb indicates TRBD2, and absent DNA this call remains unverified. From germline, CDR1 is SGHVS and CDR2 FQNEAQ. This CDR3 spans 14 amino acids. CDR3 loop: CASSLGAGLDEQFF. The variable domain in full, completed from reference TRBV7-8 and TRBJ2-1, reads GAGVSQSPRYKVAKRGQDVALRCDPISGHVSLFWYQQALGQGPEFLTYFQNEAQLDKSGLPSDRFFAERPEGSVSTLKIQRTQQEDSAVYLCASSLGAGLDEQFFGPGTRLTVL.

The gene calls are TRBV5-1 and TRBJ2-1; TCRdb's D gene call, TRBD1, goes unchecked for lack of DNA. This CDR3 has 17 amino acids. CDR1 and CDR2 (germline): SGHRS, YFSETQ. CDR3 sequence reads: CASSLVFRGSSYNEQFF.

The chain combines TRBV15 with TRBJ2-1; TCRdb's assignment of TRBD1 cannot be checked, as there is no DNA. CDR3 length: 14 residues. The germline V gene encodes CDR1 LNHNV and CDR2 YYDKDF (reference sequence). CDR3 region: CATSPQTGYNEQFF.

V usage is TRBV23-1 and J usage is TRBJ2-5; TCRdb reports TRBD1, a call that lacks DNA to check it against. Being an ORF, TRBV23-1 has a function that is uncertain. This CDR3 comprises 14 residues. The CDR3 sequence: CASSQSTGGETQYF.

The rearrangement joins TRBV12-3 or TRBV12-4 to TRBJ2-1; TCRdb's assignment of TRBD2 cannot be checked, as there is no DNA. This CDR3 contains 16 residues. The CDR3 sequence is CASRPLAGGAYNEQFF.

V and J are TRBV11-2 and TRBJ2-5. The CDR3 runs to 13 residues. Germline values: CDR1 SGHAT, CDR2 FQNNGV. CDR3 residues: CASSPWTEETQYF.

The chain links TRBV6-4 to TRBJ2-1; lacking DNA, the TRBD2 call made by TCRdb goes unchecked. This CDR3 region has 15 residues. CDR1 and CDR2 from the germline V gene are MRHNA and SNTAGT. CDR3 loop: CASSDRLAGSDEQFF.

The CDR3 sequence: CASSWDHRDEQFF. This chain uses TRBV6-5 with TRBJ2-1; TCRdb reports TRBD1, a call that lacks DNA to check it against. The CDR3 loop spans 13 amino acids. Germline CDR1 is MNHEY and CDR2 is SVGAGI.

The V call is TRBV14, the J call TRBJ1-2; the D call from TCRdb, TRBD1, cannot be confirmed without DNA. This CDR3 region has 14 residues. The V gene's germline CDR1 is SGHDN and CDR2 FVKESK. The CDR3 loop reads CASSQRQVLYGYTF.

The rearrangement joins TRBV28 to TRBJ1-1. CDR3 length: 16 amino acids. Looked up from germline, CDR1 is MDHEN and CDR2 is SYDVKM. CDR3 sequence reads: CASSFPGLGPNTEAFF. The variable domain in full, completed from reference TRBV28 and TRBJ1-1, reads DVKVTQSSRYLVKRTGEKVFLECVQDMDHENMFWYRQDPGLGLRLIYFSYDVKMKEKGDIPEGYSVSREKKERFSLILESASTNQTSMYLCASSFPGLGPNTEAFFGQGTRLTVV.